The 23 T cell receptor beta chains given below trace back to one sample, sequenced in a study of blood T cell repertoires in COVID-19. Produced via immunoSEQ multiplex PCR; TCRdb's table is partial and in-frame only. The sample lists 250,000 or so clones, roughly 88% seen once, with 2% to 2.5% in the top ten. Sequenced input: PBMCs or T cells enriched from blood (not recorded which). Every receptor here comes from a woman aged 45-65 years who had recovered from COVID-19.

This chain joins TRBV27 and TRBJ2-1, with TRBD2 identical over 9 bases. V lost 4 bases to trimming and J lost 7 bases; unmatched junction nucleotides: 11. Germline V gene data show CDR1 as MNHEY and CDR2 as SMNVEV (reference sequence). CDR3 length: 16 residues. The CDR3 DNA reads as TGTGCCAGCAGTTCCTTTTTGGTAGCGGGAGCTAATGAGCAGTTCTTC. Protein: CASSSFLVAGANEQFF.

This sequence joins TRBV30 and TRBJ2-3; D gene unclear. From germline, CDR1 is GTSNPN and CDR2 SVGIG (reference sequence). The CDR3 has 15 residues. Between the trimmed V and J ends, which lost 7 bases and 6 bases, there was a span of 23 bases. In DNA, the CDR3 is TGTGCCTCAAAAGGCTATAGCACTGGTTTCGATACGCAGTATTTT. This sequence encodes CASKGYSTGFDTQYF.

The chain has TRBV4-3 and TRBJ2-7, with 9 bases lining up with TRBD1. Germline V lookup: CDR1 LGHNA, CDR2 YSLEER. The V gene end was trimmed by 5 bases and the J gene end by 3 bases; junction bases not matched to a gene: 2. CDR3 size: 13 residues. The CDR3 loop reads CASSAGQGYEQYF. CDR3 in DNA: TGCGCCAGCAGCGCGGGACAGGGCTACGAGCAGTACTTC.

The CDR3 sequence: CASSALKRKGPTDSSYNEQFF. The CDR3, as DNA: TGTGCCAGCAGCGCCCTGAAGCGGAAGGGCCCTACTGATAGCTCCTACAATGAGCAGTTCTTC. The chain has TRBV7-8 and TRBJ2-1; D perhaps matches TRBD2 (5 bases). The ends were cut back, 5 bases at V and 0 bases at J, with 29 bases in the middle. This CDR3 has 21 amino acids. CDR1 SGHVS and CDR2 FQNEAQ come from the germline V gene.

This clone is a singleton in its sample. The chain is built from TRBV12-5 and TRBJ2-7; perhaps TRBD1 as D (6 bases). Trimming removed 0 bases from V and 3 bases from J, with 15 bases in between. This CDR3 region has 16 residues. Germline V lookup: CDR1 LGHNT, CDR2 FRNRAP. The CDR3: CASGLVVRGGVYEQYF. As DNA, the CDR3 is TGTGCTAGTGGTTTGGTAGTTCGTGGGGGCGTCTACGAGCAGTACTTC.

The V and J genes are TRBV11-3 and TRBJ2-1; D uncertain. Germline V gene data show CDR1 as SGHNT and CDR2 as YENEEA. Deletions cut 5 bases from V and 8 bases from J, with 19 bases between. The CDR3 consists of 15 residues. CDR3 residues: CASSPNSRSIDEQFF. The CDR3 DNA follows: TGTGCCAGCAGCCCAAACTCCCGATCTATAGATGAGCAGTTCTTC.

The rearrangement links TRBV3-1 (or the pseudogene TRBV3-2) to TRBJ2-7; D is possibly TRBD2 (6 bases). CDR1 is LGHDT and CDR2 is YNNKEL in the germline V gene (reference sequence). This CDR3 has 12 amino acids. The V end was cut by 4 bases, the J end by 4 bases, with 8 bases between. The CDR3 here is CASSRLAYEQYF. CDR3 coding DNA: TGTGCCAGCAGCCGGCTAGCGTACGAGCAGTACTTC.

V is TRBV19 and J is TRBJ2-7; the match to TRBD1 covers 7 bases. Germline CDR1 LNHDA, CDR2 SQIVND (reference sequence). With V trimmed by 4 bases and J by 2 bases, 5 bases remained unmatched. The CDR3 has 14 residues. The CDR3: CASSSGQATYEQYF. In DNA form, the CDR3 reads TGTGCCAGTAGTAGCGGACAGGCTACCTACGAGCAGTACTTC.

The chain has TRBV4-1 and TRBJ2-5; possibly TRBD2 for D (5 bases). V was shortened by 1 base and J by 5 bases, with 14 bases between the two germline ends. The V gene's germline CDR1 is MGHRA and CDR2 YSYEKL. There are 15 residues in the CDR3. In DNA form, the CDR3 reads TGCGCCAGCAGCCAAGTCGGGGAGTCTTGGGAGACCCAGTACTTC. Translating gives CASSQVGESWETQYF.

V usage is TRBV7-9 and J usage is TRBJ1-1, with TRBD1 matching 9 bases. The CDR3 runs to 17 residues. CDR1 and CDR2 (germline): SEHNR, FQNEAQ (reference sequence). Trimming removed 0 bases from V and 0 bases from J; junction bases left unmatched: 5. DNA for the CDR3: TGTGCCAGCAGCTTAGCCCGGGACAGGGCCCTGAACACTGAAGCTTTCTTT. Amino acids: CASSLARDRALNTEAFF.

The chain uses TRBV5-5 and TRBJ1-3; unclear D gene. From germline, CDR1 is SGHKS and CDR2 YYEKEE (reference sequence). The V gene lost 7 bases and the J gene lost 1 base, with 9 bases spanning the gap. The CDR3 covers 13 residues. This chain's CDR3 is CASRYTSGNTIYF. The DNA of the CDR3 is TGTGCCAGCCGTTACACGTCTGGAAACACCATATATTTT. The variable domain in full, completed from reference TRBV5-5 and TRBJ1-3, reads DAGVTQSPTHLIKTRGQQVTLRCSPISGHKSVSWYQQVLGQGPQFIFQYYEKEERGRGNFPDRFSARQFPNYSSELNVNALLLGDSALYLCASRYTSGNTIYFGEGSWLTVV.

J is TRBJ2-7 and V is TRBV2, with 8 bases aligning to TRBD1. The V gene's germline CDR1 is SNHLY and CDR2 FYNNEI. The trim removed 7 bases at V and 3 bases at J, leaving 5 bases unmatched. This CDR3 region has 13 residues. The DNA of the CDR3 is TGTGCCAGCACCGGGACAGGTAACTACGAGCAGTACTTC. Translation gives CASTGTGNYEQYF.

The rearrangement links TRBV18 to TRBJ2-7; maybe TRBD1 (7 bases). Germline assignment: CDR1 KGHSH and CDR2 LQKENI. Trimming left V 3 bases short and J 1 base short, with 16 bases between. This CDR3 is built from 16 residues. In nucleotides, the CDR3 is TGTGCCAGCTCACCTAAGATACAGGGGAGGTCCTACGAGCAGTACTTC. Encoded protein: CASSPKIQGRSYEQYF.

Here the CDR3 reads CASTQDRVGTNEKLFF. CDR3 DNA: TGTGCCAGTACCCAGGACAGGGTGGGCACTAATGAAAAACTGTTTTTT. The chain couples TRBV19 to TRBJ1-4, with 8 bases matching TRBD1. CDR1 is LNHDA and CDR2 is SQIVND in the germline V gene (reference sequence). The CDR3 length is 16 residues. The J segment lost 2 bases and the V segment lost 7 bases, leaving 9 bases of the junction unmatched.

The CDR3 DNA reads TGTGCCAGCAGCCCGTACAGGGTTGGAACAACTAATGAAAAACTGTTTTTT. It is translated as CASSPYRVGTTNEKLFF. The V gene is TRBV7-8, the J gene TRBJ1-4; a possible D gene is TRBD1 (6 bases). This CDR3 spans 17 amino acids. Trimming shortened V by 5 bases and J by 0 bases, and 16 bases separated the two germline ends. Germline loops: CDR1 SGHVS, CDR2 FQNEAQ. The full variable domain, with the rest looked up from reference TRBV7-8 and TRBJ1-4, is GAGVSQSPRYKVAKRGQDVALRCDPISGHVSLFWYQQALGQGPEFLTYFQNEAQLDKSGLPSDRFFAERPEGSVSTLKIQRTQQEDSAVYLCASSPYRVGTTNEKLFFGSGTQLSVL.

The chain uses TRBV9 and TRBJ1-4, with D possibly being TRBD1 (5 bases). The CDR3 sequence is 15 residues long. Trimming left V 2 bases short and J 0 bases short, with 8 bases between. In germline, CDR1 is SGDLS, CDR2 YYNGEE. CDR3 sequence: CASSVSTATNEKLFF. The CDR3 bases are TGTGCCAGCAGCGTTTCGACAGCAACTAATGAAAAACTGTTTTTT.

Many counts were recorded for this clone. The chain is built from TRBV27 and TRBJ2-7, with D perhaps matching TRBD1 (5 bases). Germline assignment: CDR1 MNHEY and CDR2 SMNVEV (reference sequence). V was cut by 5 bases and J by 2 bases, with 13 bases left in between. The CDR3 consists of 14 residues. CDR3 sequence (DNA): TGTGCCAGCAGTCCGACAGACTCTACCTACGAGCAGTACTTC. As protein: CASSPTDSTYEQYF.

V gene TRBV7-9 combines with J gene TRBJ2-1; 10 nucleotides align to TRBD1. Germline V gene lookup returns CDR1 SEHNR and CDR2 FQNEAQ (reference sequence). The CDR3 loop spans 16 amino acids. V dropped 5 bases and J dropped 4; count of bases not matched to a gene: 8. In DNA form, the CDR3 reads TGTGCCAGCAGCCCCCGGGACAGGGGAGGGTACAATGAGCAGTTCTTC. Amino acids: CASSPRDRGGYNEQFF.

The chain couples TRBV7-9 to TRBJ1-1, with TRBD1 as a possible D gene (5 bases). V gave up 3 bases and J gave up 4 bases, with 9 bases separating them. The CDR3 contains 13 residues. Germline V gene lookup returns CDR1 SEHNR and CDR2 FQNEAQ (reference sequence). The CDR3: CASSFQGSTEAFF. The CDR3 coding sequence is TGTGCCAGCAGCTTCCAGGGTAGCACTGAAGCTTTCTTT.

The chain combines TRBV20-1 with TRBJ2-7; 10 nucleotides line up with TRBD1. After removal of 3 bases from V and 5 bases from J, the junction contained 13 bases not matched to a gene. The CDR3 sequence is 16 residues long. Germline values: CDR1 DFQATT, CDR2 SNEGSKA (reference sequence). The CDR3 protein is CSASVLDRGFTDEQYF. The CDR3 DNA is TGCAGTGCTAGTGTGTTGGACAGGGGGTTTACAGACGAGCAGTACTTC.

The chain has TRBV1 and TRBJ1-2; the DNA was not compared with TRBD1, the D call given in the table. TRBV1 is reported as a pseudogene. The CDR3 sequence is 16 residues long. Written as DNA, the CDR3 is TGCACCAGCAGCCAAGACGGACCGGGACAGGGTACCGGCTACACCTTC. The encoded protein is CTSSQDGPGQGTGYTF.

This chain connects TRBV24-1 to TRBJ1-2, with TRBD1 matching over 7 bases. V lost 3 bases to trimming and J lost 0 bases; unmatched junction nucleotides: 9. The CDR3 consists of 17 residues. The germline CDR1 and CDR2 sequences are KGHDR and SFDVKD. CDR3 bases: TGTGCCACCAGTGATAGGACAGGAGGAATTTCTAACTATGGCTACACCTTC. This encodes CATSDRTGGISNYGYTF.

The chain combines TRBV27 with TRBJ2-5; 8 bases agree with TRBD2. The CDR3 length is 15 residues. The V gene's germline CDR1 is MNHEY and CDR2 SMNVEV (reference sequence). The J segment lost 4 bases and the V segment lost 4 bases, leaving 8 bases of the junction unmatched. In nucleotides, the CDR3 is TGTGCCAGCAGTTACACCGGGACTAGAAGAGAGACCCAGTACTTC. Its translation is CASSYTGTRRETQYF.